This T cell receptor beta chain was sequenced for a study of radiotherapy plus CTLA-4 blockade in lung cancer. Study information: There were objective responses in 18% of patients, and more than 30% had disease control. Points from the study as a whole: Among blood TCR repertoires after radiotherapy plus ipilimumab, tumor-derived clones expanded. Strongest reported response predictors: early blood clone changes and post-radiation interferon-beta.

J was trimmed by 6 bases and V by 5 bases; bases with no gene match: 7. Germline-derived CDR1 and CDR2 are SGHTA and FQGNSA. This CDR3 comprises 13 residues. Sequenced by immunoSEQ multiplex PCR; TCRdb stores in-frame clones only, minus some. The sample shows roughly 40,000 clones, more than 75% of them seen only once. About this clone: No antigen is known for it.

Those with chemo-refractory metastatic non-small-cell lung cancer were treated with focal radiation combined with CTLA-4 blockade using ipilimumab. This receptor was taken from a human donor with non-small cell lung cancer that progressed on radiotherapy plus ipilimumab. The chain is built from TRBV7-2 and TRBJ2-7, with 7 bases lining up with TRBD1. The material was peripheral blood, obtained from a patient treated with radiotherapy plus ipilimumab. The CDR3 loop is CASSPGTGVEQYF. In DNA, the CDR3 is TGTGCCAGCAGCCCCGGAACAGGGGTCGAGCAGTACTTC. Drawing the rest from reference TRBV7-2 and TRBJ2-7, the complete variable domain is GAGVSQSPSNKVTEKGKDVELRCDPISGHTALYWYRQSLGQGLEFLIYFQGNSAPDKSGLPSDRFSAERTGGSVSTLTIQRTQQEDSAVYLCASSPGTGVEQYFGPGTRLTVT.